Listed below are T cell receptor beta chains from one sample, sequenced in a study of blood T cell repertoires in COVID-19. Sequencing used immunoSEQ multiplex PCR; TCRdb keeps in-frame clones, though not all of them. The sample consists of approximately 280,000 clones, 75% to 95% of them appearing once. Sequencing input: peripheral blood. All receptors come from a young woman with COVID-19, enrolled during active disease. Each CDR3 is given with its conserved first and last residue. The order of the fields is clone size, J gene, V gene, D gene, CDR3 DNA, CDR3 protein. A D gene is named only where the DNA matches it firmly. For some rows the clone size is stated as once, few or many, or as a class when expanded; others skip it.

clone size: -; J gene: TRBJ2-1; V gene: TRBV7-9; D gene: TRBD1; CDR3 DNA: TGTGCCAGCAGCTTGGTGGGGACAGGCTTCAATGAGCAGTTCTTC; CDR3 protein: CASSLVGTGFNEQFF
clone size: -; J gene: TRBJ1-4; V gene: TRBV30; D gene: TRBD1; CDR3 DNA: TGTGCCTGCCCGGACAGGGTGGAAGAAAAACTGTTTTTT; CDR3 protein: CACPDRVEEKLFF
clone size: few; J gene: TRBJ1-3; V gene: TRBV4-1; D gene: -; CDR3 DNA: TGCGCCAGCAGCCAGAAACCAAGGGGTAGGGGAAACACCATATATTTT; CDR3 protein: CASSQKPRGRGNTIYF
clone size: -; J gene: TRBJ2-1; V gene: TRBV7-9; D gene: TRBD2; CDR3 DNA: TGTGCCAGCGGGCCCGGGACTAGCGGAACAGAGCAGTTCTTC; CDR3 protein: CASGPGTSGTEQFF
clone size: -; J gene: TRBJ2-7; V gene: TRBV19; D gene: TRBD2; CDR3 DNA: TGTGCCAGTAGCAGGACTAGCGGACACTACGAGCAGTACTTC; CDR3 protein: CASSRTSGHYEQYF
clone size: -; J gene: TRBJ1-2; V gene: TRBV5-8; D gene: TRBD1; CDR3 DNA: TGTGCCAGCAGCGCCGCTCCGACAGGGCAGGCCTATGGCTACACCTTC; CDR3 protein: CASSAAPTGQAYGYTF
clone size: -; J gene: TRBJ2-3; V gene: TRBV6-6; D gene: -; CDR3 DNA: TGTGCCAGCAGTCAAAGTAGACTCACAGATACGCAGTATTTT; CDR3 protein: CASSQSRLTDTQYF
clone size: -; J gene: TRBJ2-7; V gene: TRBV11-3; D gene: -; CDR3 DNA: TGTGCCAGCAGCTCCCTAAATCTCGGACAAACTCCGAGCCTTGACTACGAGCAGTACTTC; CDR3 protein: CASSSLNLGQTPSLDYEQYF
clone size: -; J gene: TRBJ2-1; V gene: TRBV14; D gene: -; CDR3 DNA: TGTGCCAGCAGCCAAACAGGGATTAAGTACAATGAGCAGTTCTTC; CDR3 protein: CASSQTGIKYNEQFF
clone size: -; J gene: TRBJ2-7; V gene: TRBV19; D gene: TRBD1; CDR3 DNA: TGTGCCAGTAGGGACAGGGGAACCTACGAGCAGTACTTC; CDR3 protein: CASRDRGTYEQYF
clone size: -; J gene: TRBJ2-2; V gene: TRBV5-1; D gene: -; CDR3 DNA: TGCGCCAGCAGCTACCGGGAGACCGGGGAGCTGTTTTTT; CDR3 protein: CASSYRETGELFF
clone size: once; J gene: TRBJ2-7; V gene: TRBV24-1; D gene: -; CDR3 DNA: TGTGCCACCAGTGCCAGGGATTCCTACGAGCAGTACTTC; CDR3 protein: CATSARDSYEQYF
clone size: once; J gene: TRBJ2-3; V gene: TRBV19; D gene: -; CDR3 DNA: TGTGCCAGTAGTATGAGGCGGGTTACAGATACGCAGTATTTT; CDR3 protein: CASSMRRVTDTQYF
clone size: -; J gene: TRBJ2-2; V gene: TRBV7-8; D gene: TRBD2; CDR3 DNA: TGTGCCAGCAGCTCCTTAGCGGGAGCGAAGGGAGGGGAGCTGTTTTTT; CDR3 protein: CASSSLAGAKGGELFF
clone size: -; J gene: TRBJ2-3; V gene: TRBV19; D gene: TRBD2; CDR3 DNA: TGTGCCAGTAGGACTAGCGGCACAGATACGCAGTATTTT; CDR3 protein: CASRTSGTDTQYF
clone size: once; J gene: TRBJ2-5; V gene: TRBV20-1; D gene: TRBD2; CDR3 DNA: TGCAGGGGAGGGGAAGAGAAGACCCAGTACTTC; CDR3 protein: CRGGEEKTQYF
clone size: -; J gene: TRBJ1-1; V gene: TRBV12-3/TRBV12-4; D gene: -; CDR3 DNA: TGTGCCAGCAGTTTGGGGCGAGGAGCTTTCTTT; CDR3 protein: CASSLGRGAFF
clone size: -; J gene: TRBJ2-1; V gene: TRBV11-2; D gene: TRBD2; CDR3 DNA: TGTGCCAGCAGCTTGGTGGCTAGCGGGACCCCGTACAATGAGCAGTTCTTC; CDR3 protein: CASSLVASGTPYNEQFF
clone size: -; J gene: TRBJ1-1; V gene: TRBV11-2; D gene: -; CDR3 DNA: TGTGCCAGCAGTAAAAATCCGGGACTCACTGAAGCTTTCTTT; CDR3 protein: CASSKNPGLTEAFF
clone size: -; J gene: TRBJ1-1; V gene: TRBV30; D gene: -; CDR3 DNA: TGTGCCTGGAGTGAGGGACAGAACACTGAAGCTTTCTTT; CDR3 protein: CAWSEGQNTEAFF
clone size: -; J gene: TRBJ2-2; V gene: TRBV9; D gene: -; CDR3 DNA: TGTGCCAGCAGCGTAGCCGGCACCGGGGAGCTGTTTTTT; CDR3 protein: CASSVAGTGELFF
clone size: -; J gene: TRBJ1-1; V gene: TRBV19; D gene: -; CDR3 DNA: TGTGCCAGTAGTATAAGGGGGATTAACACTGAAGCTTTCTTT; CDR3 protein: CASSIRGINTEAFF
clone size: -; J gene: TRBJ2-7; V gene: TRBV6-5; D gene: -; CDR3 DNA: TGTGCCAGCAGGGGCTCCGATGGGGAGCAGTACTTC; CDR3 protein: CASRGSDGEQYF
clone size: once; J gene: TRBJ2-1; V gene: TRBV5-4; D gene: -; CDR3 DNA: TGTGCCAGCAGCCTGAGTCGCGGGTATTACAATGAGCAGTTCTTC; CDR3 protein: CASSLSRGYYNEQFF
clone size: -; J gene: TRBJ2-6; V gene: TRBV7-3; D gene: -; CDR3 DNA: TGTGCCAGCAGCGCGCTAGCTTCCGGGGCCAACGTCCTGACTTTC; CDR3 protein: CASSALASGANVLTF
clone size: -; J gene: TRBJ2-3; V gene: TRBV18; D gene: TRBD1; CDR3 DNA: TGTGCCAGCCGGGACAGGCTCTCTAGCACAGATACGCAGTATTTT; CDR3 protein: CASRDRLSSTDTQYF
clone size: -; J gene: TRBJ2-1; V gene: TRBV6-1; D gene: TRBD2; CDR3 DNA: TGTGCCAGCAGTGGCGGGGGAAGCGGACTTGCGAATGAGCAGTTCTTC; CDR3 protein: CASSGGGSGLANEQFF
clone size: once; J gene: TRBJ2-1; V gene: TRBV6-6; D gene: -; CDR3 DNA: TGTGCCAGCAGTAACTGGGAGTACAATGATGAGCAGTTCTTC; CDR3 protein: CASSNWEYNDEQFF
clone size: -; J gene: TRBJ1-6; V gene: TRBV30; D gene: TRBD1; CDR3 DNA: TGTGCCTGGAGCCCCGGACAGGGGGCTTCACCCCTCCACTTT; CDR3 protein: CAWSPGQGASPLHF
clone size: -; J gene: TRBJ2-1; V gene: TRBV6-2/TRBV6-3; D gene: TRBD2; CDR3 DNA: TGTGCCAGCAGTTACCATAGCGGGAGTGGGCACAATGAGCAGTTCTTC; CDR3 protein: CASSYHSGSGHNEQFF
clone size: -; J gene: TRBJ1-2; V gene: TRBV5-1; D gene: -; CDR3 DNA: TGCGCCAGCAGCGTCGGGGGGGAGCTCTATGGCTACACCTTC; CDR3 protein: CASSVGGELYGYTF
clone size: once; J gene: TRBJ2-3; V gene: TRBV5-1; D gene: -; CDR3 DNA: TGCGCCAGCAGCTTTCATCTCCGGGAGAGCCATGATACGCAGTATTTT; CDR3 protein: CASSFHLRESHDTQYF
clone size: -; J gene: TRBJ1-6; V gene: TRBV5-1; D gene: TRBD1; CDR3 DNA: TGCGCCAGCAGCTTGGACAGGGGGTTCGGGTCACCCCTCCACTTT; CDR3 protein: CASSLDRGFGSPLHF
clone size: -; J gene: TRBJ1-5; V gene: TRBV19; D gene: -; CDR3 DNA: TGTGCCAGTAGAACCACAGGTCATAGCAATCAGCCCCAGCATTTT; CDR3 protein: CASRTTGHSNQPQHF
clone size: once; J gene: TRBJ2-3; V gene: TRBV5-1; D gene: -; CDR3 DNA: TGCGCCAGCAGCCTCGGGAATACGCAGTATTTT; CDR3 protein: CASSLGNTQYF
clone size: -; J gene: TRBJ2-2; V gene: TRBV7-9; D gene: TRBD1; CDR3 DNA: TGTGCCAGCAGCCAATTCCGGGACAGGGGAAGAACCGGGGAGCTGTTTTTT; CDR3 protein: CASSQFRDRGRTGELFF
clone size: few; J gene: TRBJ2-1; V gene: TRBV11-2; D gene: -; CDR3 DNA: TGTGCCAGCAGCTTAACTACTAGCATGGGTGGTAGTGAGCAGTTCTTC; CDR3 protein: CASSLTTSMGGSEQFF
clone size: -; J gene: TRBJ2-1; V gene: TRBV7-3; D gene: TRBD2; CDR3 DNA: TGTGCCAGCAGCTTACGACTAGCGGGAGTTAGTGAGCAGTTCTTC; CDR3 protein: CASSLRLAGVSEQFF
clone size: -; J gene: TRBJ1-6; V gene: TRBV21-1; D gene: -; CDR3 DNA: TGTGCCAGCAGCAAAGGGGGGGTTGAAAATTCACCCCTCCACTTT; CDR3 protein: CASSKGGVENSPLHF
clone size: once; J gene: TRBJ1-1; V gene: TRBV30; D gene: TRBD1; CDR3 DNA: TGTGCCTTCAACAACAGGGGGGAAGCTTTCTTT; CDR3 protein: CAFNNRGEAFF
clone size: -; J gene: TRBJ2-5; V gene: TRBV7-2; D gene: -; CDR3 DNA: TGTGCCAGCAGCGAATCCAGGGCGACAGAGACCCAGTACTTC; CDR3 protein: CASSESRATETQYF
clone size: -; J gene: TRBJ2-6; V gene: TRBV19; D gene: TRBD1; CDR3 DNA: TGTGCCACCGGGGACAGGGGCCACTCTGGGGCCAACGTCCTGACTTTC; CDR3 protein: CATGDRGHSGANVLTF
clone size: -; J gene: TRBJ2-7; V gene: TRBV19; D gene: -; CDR3 DNA: TGTGCCAGTAGTATAACCCAGGGTAGTTCGAACGAGCAGTACTTC; CDR3 protein: CASSITQGSSNEQYF
clone size: -; J gene: TRBJ2-1; V gene: TRBV7-9; D gene: TRBD2; CDR3 DNA: TGTGCCAGCAGCTCACGGACTAGCGGGAGCTCCTACAATGAGCAGTTCTTC; CDR3 protein: CASSSRTSGSSYNEQFF
clone size: -; J gene: TRBJ2-5; V gene: TRBV18; D gene: -; CDR3 DNA: TGTGCCAGCTCACCCACAGCGGACCAAGAGACCCAGTACTTC; CDR3 protein: CASSPTADQETQYF
clone size: -; J gene: TRBJ2-5; V gene: TRBV7-9; D gene: TRBD2; CDR3 DNA: TGTGCCAGCAGCTTCATCGGACTAGCGGGAAAAGAGACCCAGTACTTC; CDR3 protein: CASSFIGLAGKETQYF
clone size: -; J gene: TRBJ2-3; V gene: TRBV9; D gene: -; CDR3 DNA: TGTGCCAGCAGCCCAGAAGGGGACACAGATACGCAGTATTTT; CDR3 protein: CASSPEGDTDTQYF
clone size: -; J gene: TRBJ2-3; V gene: TRBV29-1; D gene: TRBD2; CDR3 DNA: TGCAGCTGGGGTAGCGGGAGTCTCACAGATACGCAGTATTTT; CDR3 protein: CSWGSGSLTDTQYF
clone size: -; J gene: TRBJ2-7; V gene: TRBV5-1; D gene: TRBD1; CDR3 DNA: TGCGCCAGCAGCCTGACAGGGGGCGAGCAGTACTTC; CDR3 protein: CASSLTGGEQYF
clone size: -; J gene: TRBJ1-4; V gene: TRBV4-3; D gene: -; CDR3 DNA: TGCGCCAGCAGCCAAGACATCAGGGGCCGCCCCCGCGGTGAAAAACTGTTTTTT; CDR3 protein: CASSQDIRGRPRGEKLFF
clone size: -; J gene: TRBJ1-2; V gene: TRBV4-1; D gene: TRBD1; CDR3 DNA: TGCGCCAGCAGCCTCGGACAGGGGTATAACTATGGCTACACCTTC; CDR3 protein: CASSLGQGYNYGYTF
clone size: -; J gene: TRBJ2-1; V gene: TRBV11-2; D gene: TRBD2; CDR3 DNA: TGTGCCAGCAGCCCCGCCGGACTAGCGGGAGTTGTGCAGTTCTTC; CDR3 protein: CASSPAGLAGVVQFF
clone size: once; J gene: TRBJ1-4; V gene: TRBV9; D gene: TRBD1; CDR3 DNA: TGTGCCAGCAGCTCCGGGACAGGGGGAGAAAAACTGTTTTTT; CDR3 protein: CASSSGTGGEKLFF
clone size: few; J gene: TRBJ2-5; V gene: TRBV5-1; D gene: -; CDR3 DNA: TGCGCCAGCAGCTTGGCCAGGGAGACCCAGTACTTC; CDR3 protein: CASSLARETQYF
clone size: -; J gene: TRBJ2-1; V gene: TRBV9; D gene: TRBD1; CDR3 DNA: TGTGCCAACAGTCGACAGGGGGCGCATTACAATGAGCAGTTCTTC; CDR3 protein: CANSRQGAHYNEQFF
clone size: -; J gene: TRBJ1-3; V gene: TRBV5-1; D gene: TRBD1; CDR3 DNA: TGCGCCAGCAGGGCCGACAGGGGTAGAAACACCATATATTTT; CDR3 protein: CASRADRGRNTIYF
clone size: -; J gene: TRBJ2-1; V gene: TRBV27; D gene: TRBD1; CDR3 DNA: TGTGCCAGTGGGGGGAACAGGGGGCGTTCCTACAATGAGCAGTTCTTC; CDR3 protein: CASGGNRGRSYNEQFF
clone size: -; J gene: TRBJ2-5; V gene: TRBV29-1; D gene: -; CDR3 DNA: TGCAGCGTTGATTTCGGGGGAGGCGGGGAGACCCAGTACTTC; CDR3 protein: CSVDFGGGGETQYF
clone size: -; J gene: TRBJ2-3; V gene: TRBV19; D gene: -; CDR3 DNA: TGTGCCAGTAGTATAGGACGGGTGGGTACAGATACGCAGTATTTT; CDR3 protein: CASSIGRVGTDTQYF
clone size: -; J gene: TRBJ2-2; V gene: TRBV19; D gene: -; CDR3 DNA: TGTGCCAGTAGTTGGAGAGCGAACACCGGGGAGCTGTTTTTT; CDR3 protein: CASSWRANTGELFF